The 27 T cell receptor beta chains presented below share a single source sample, sequenced in a study of T cells after yellow fever vaccination. MiXCR was run by TCRdb on the 5' RACE reads, yielding one entry per CDR3 protein. This table holds roughly 500,000 distinct CDR3 sequences, approximately 21% found once. Source: PBMCs, taken 15 days after the yellow fever booster vaccination. Source of these receptors: a man in his thirties or forties who received the YFV17D yellow fever vaccine.

This chain links TRBV5-1 with TRBJ1-3; TRBD1 aligns across 8 bases. Losses at the gene ends were 4 bases for V and 0 bases for J; bases not matched to a gene: 3. CDR1 and CDR2 from the germline V gene are SGHRS and YFSETQ. The CDR3 is 15 amino acids. CDR3 nucleotide sequence: TGCGCCAGCAGCCCGACAGGGGACTCTGGAAACACCATATATTTT. It encodes CASSPTGDSGNTIYF.

DNA for the CDR3: TGCAGTGCCCGGACTAGCGGGAGGGGCTACAATGAGCAGTTCTTC. It translates to CSARTSGRGYNEQFF. The chain combines TRBV20-1 with TRBJ2-1; 15 bases are shared with TRBD2. V trimming: 6 bases; J trimming: 3 bases; junction bases outside the gene matches: 3. The V gene's germline CDR1 is DFQATT and CDR2 SNEGSKA (reference sequence). The CDR3 is 15 amino acids.

This clonotype showed up just a few times. This chain joins TRBV20-1 and TRBJ2-1; TRBD1 is a possible D gene (6 bases). The CDR3 contains 16 residues. V lost 3 bases to trimming and J lost 4 bases, with 19 bases between them. CDR1 and CDR2 (germline): DFQATT, SNEGSKA (reference sequence). The CDR3: CSARVATGISYNEQFF. The CDR3 DNA follows: TGCAGTGCTAGGGTCGCGACAGGAATCTCTTACAATGAGCAGTTCTTC.

This rearrangement joins TRBV12-3 or TRBV12-4 to TRBJ2-1, with TRBD2 matching 9 bases. This CDR3 spans 14 amino acids. The V and J ends lost 7 bases and 5 bases, in that order; junction bases with no gene match: 6. CDR3 DNA: TGTGCCAGCATAAAGCGGGAGGTTCACAATGAGCAGTTCTTC. Encoded protein: CASIKREVHNEQFF.

The rearrangement uses TRBV24-1 and TRBJ2-1; TRBD2 matches at 8 bases. Unmatched junction bases numbered 11, after V lost 5 bases and J lost 9 bases. The CDR3 runs to 15 residues. Germline CDR1 reads KGHDR; CDR2 reads SFDVKD. The CDR3 loop is CATSGSGGPLIEQFF. The CDR3 coding sequence is TGTGCCACCAGTGGTTCGGGAGGGCCTCTGATTGAGCAGTTCTTC.

This chain connects TRBV7-2 to TRBJ2-3; maybe TRBD2 (6 bases). The CDR3 loop spans 11 amino acids. The V end was cut by 11 bases, the J end by 6 bases, with 12 bases between. Germline V gene lookup returns CDR1 SGHTA and CDR2 FQGNSA. The CDR3 DNA reads TGTGCCGGGGGACGGGGGGATACGCAGTATTTT. It yields the protein CAGGRGDTQYF.

The V call is TRBV11-2, the J call TRBJ2-3; possible D gene TRBD1, 8 bases. Germline V gene sequence: CDR1 SGHAT, CDR2 FQNNGV. V dropped 5 bases and J dropped 1 base, with 28 bases sitting between them. CDR3 length equals 20 residues. The CDR3 reads CASSRGGAGGAERRTDTQYF. DNA for the CDR3: TGTGCCAGCAGCCGGGGAGGGGCAGGGGGCGCCGAAAGACGCACAGATACGCAGTATTTT.

V gene TRBV19 combines with J gene TRBJ2-6; 7 bases align to TRBD1. Looked up from germline, CDR1 is LNHDA and CDR2 is SQIVND (reference sequence). V lost 4 bases, J lost 2 bases, and 8 bases stayed unmatched. The CDR3 is made up of 17 amino acids. The CDR3 region has the DNA TGTGCCAGTAGTAAGACCCGTACAGGGGCTGGGGCCAACGTCCTGACTTTC. Translation gives CASSKTRTGAGANVLTF.

The chain employs TRBV5-5 and TRBJ2-3, with 16 bases lining up with TRBD2. V was pared by 5 bases and J by 0 bases, with 6 bases of the junction left unmatched. Germline V gives CDR1 SGHKS, CDR2 YYEKEE (reference sequence). CDR3 length: 18 amino acids. The CDR3 loop reads CASSQGLAGGSSTDTQYF. In nucleotides, the CDR3 is TGTGCCAGCAGTCAGGGACTAGCGGGAGGGTCTAGCACAGATACGCAGTATTTT.

This clonotype was seen only a few times. This chain links TRBV20-1 with TRBJ1-2; D is uncertain. The CDR3 extends over 12 amino acids. Germline V gene sequence: CDR1 DFQATT, CDR2 SNEGSKA (reference sequence). Between the trimmed V and J ends, which lost 5 bases and 4 bases, there was a span of 11 bases. CDR3 region: CSAHRFLYGYTF. The CDR3 DNA reads as TGCAGTGCTCACAGATTTCTCTATGGCTACACCTTC.

This clonotype has more than one count but fewer than ten. The chain recombines TRBV5-1 with TRBJ2-7, with no clear D. This CDR3 comprises 16 residues. Trimming removed 5 bases from V and 0 bases from J, with 18 bases in between. Germline loops: CDR1 SGHRS, CDR2 YFSETQ. This CDR3 reads CASRPRGQNLSYEQYF. The CDR3 coding sequence is TGCGCCAGCAGACCTAGAGGTCAGAACCTCTCCTACGAGCAGTACTTC.

This clonotype was seen a handful of times. The rearrangement joins TRBV7-9 to TRBJ1-6; 7 bases are a match to TRBD1. The germline gives CDR1 SEHNR, CDR2 FQNEAQ (reference sequence). V lost 7 bases to trimming and J lost 8 bases; unmatched junction nucleotides: 5. The CDR3 consists of 13 residues. Here the CDR3 DNA reads TGTGCCAGCAAACCTACAGGGGATTCACCCCTCCACTTT. Translating it yields CASKPTGDSPLHF.

The chain employs TRBV28 and TRBJ2-5, with 13 bases fitting TRBD2. The germline V gene has CDR1 MDHEN and CDR2 SYDVKM. This CDR3 region has 15 residues. V was clipped by 7 bases and J by 5 bases; unmatched bases: 7. The CDR3, as DNA: TGTGCCAGCAACGCGGGACTAGCGGGAAGGGAGACCCAGTACTTC. Protein sequence: CASNAGLAGRETQYF. Complete variable domain (other parts from reference TRBV28 and TRBJ2-5): DVKVTQSSRYLVKRTGEKVFLECVQDMDHENMFWYRQDPGLGLRLIYFSYDVKMKEKGDIPEGYSVSREKKERFSLILESASTNQTSMYLCASNAGLAGRETQYFGPGTRLLVL.

The chain recombines TRBV29-1 with TRBJ2-7; TRBD2 matches at 9 bases. The CDR3 loop spans 13 amino acids. Germline V gene data show CDR1 as SQVTM and CDR2 as ANQGSEA. V dropped 4 bases and J dropped 5; count of bases not matched to a gene: 6. The CDR3 DNA reads as TGCAGCGTTGTTTCTAGCGGGAATCACGAGCAGTACTTC. Translated, it gives CSVVSSGNHEQYF.

The CDR3 here is CASSGLGAGEHNEQFF. In DNA, the CDR3 is TGCGCCAGCAGCGGGTTAGGGGCAGGGGAACATAATGAGCAGTTCTTC. The genes are TRBV5-1 and TRBJ2-1; D perhaps matches TRBD1 (6 bases). The V gene's germline CDR1 is SGHRS and CDR2 YFSETQ. The CDR3 extends over 16 amino acids. The V end was cut by 4 bases, the J end by 7 bases, with 21 bases between.

This clonotype was counted between two and nine times. The gene calls are TRBV11-2 and TRBJ2-1, with 15 bases fitting TRBD2. The CDR3 is 19 residues long. V dropped 6 bases and J dropped 2; count of bases not matched to a gene: 11. The germline V gene encodes CDR1 SGHAT and CDR2 FQNNGV. The CDR3 region has the DNA TGTGCCAGCAGTTCCCCAGGGACTAGCGGGAGGTCGGCCTACAATGAGCAGTTCTTC. It is translated as CASSSPGTSGRSAYNEQFF.

Only a few counts were recorded for this clonotype. The V and J genes are TRBV9 and TRBJ1-2, with D perhaps TRBD1 (6 bases). V dropped 0 bases and J dropped 8 bases, with 11 bases sitting between them. Looked up from germline, CDR1 is SGDLS and CDR2 is YYNGEE. The CDR3 sequence is 13 residues long. CDR3 region: CASSVAGAHGYTF. The CDR3 nucleotides are TGTGCCAGCAGCGTAGCAGGGGCACACGGCTACACCTTC.

The chain couples TRBV4-3 to TRBJ1-1; 7 nucleotides match TRBD1. CDR1 is LGHNA, CDR2 YSLEER, per germline. Trimming took 0 bases from V and 4 from J; bases not matched to a gene: 8. This CDR3 is built from 16 residues. The CDR3 DNA is TGCGCCAGCAGCCAAGATGTGACAGGGCTGGTCACTGAAGCTTTCTTT. Its protein is CASSQDVTGLVTEAFF.

This clonotype was recorded a few times. The chain couples TRBV29-1 to TRBJ2-7, with a tentative D call TRBD2 (6 bases). Germline loops: CDR1 SQVTM, CDR2 ANQGSEA. V shed 6 bases and J shed 3 bases, with 12 bases lying between them. The CDR3 sequence is 12 residues long. This CDR3 is CSVGPGDYEQYF. The CDR3 coding sequence is TGCAGCGTCGGACCGGGGGACTACGAGCAGTACTTC.

The chain couples TRBV19 to TRBJ1-5; D might be TRBD1 (5 bases). Germline CDR1 reads LNHDA; CDR2 reads SQIVND (reference sequence). This CDR3 is 16 amino acids long. The V and J ends lost 4 bases and 6 bases respectively, with 19 bases between them. The CDR3 coding sequence is TGTGCCAGTAGTACCAGCGTCGGGACTTATGGTCAGCCCCAGCATTTT. This encodes CASSTSVGTYGQPQHF. The full variable domain, rest sourced from reference TRBV19 and TRBJ1-5, is DGGITQSPKYLFRKEGQNVTLSCEQNLNHDAMYWYRQDPGQGLRLIYYSQIVNDFQKGDIAEGYSVSREKKESFPLTVTSAQKNPTAFYLCASSTSVGTYGQPQHFGDGTRLSIL.

V is TRBV18 and J is TRBJ1-1; a possible D gene is TRBD1 (5 bases). V gave up 6 bases and J gave up 3 bases, with 20 bases separating them. Germline CDR1 KGHSH, CDR2 LQKENI. The CDR3 consists of 16 residues. CDR3 protein: CASSSGQGPLDTEAFF. CDR3 nucleotide sequence: TGTGCCAGCTCCTCGGGGCAGGGCCCGTTGGACACTGAAGCTTTCTTT.

This clonotype appeared a few times. The chain has TRBV6-5 and TRBJ2-1; TRBD2 is a possible D gene (5 bases). The CDR3 loop spans 15 amino acids. V lost 6 bases and J 3 bases, leaving 15 bases between the germline ends. Germline V CDR1 and CDR2: MNHEY, SVGAGI. The CDR3 spells CASRLASPGYNEQFF. The CDR3 DNA follows: TGTGCCAGCAGATTAGCGAGTCCCGGCTACAATGAGCAGTTCTTC.

V gene TRBV11-1 combines with J gene TRBJ2-3; perhaps TRBD2 as D (6 bases). CDR1 and CDR2 (germline): SGHAT, FQDESV (reference sequence). V was cut by 8 bases and J by 2 bases, with 29 bases left in between. This CDR3 is built from 19 residues. For the CDR3, the DNA is TGTGCCAGCGGCGGGACCCAAGGTTCTACGTTTGGAATCACAGATACGCAGTATTTT. It is translated as CASGGTQGSTFGITDTQYF.

This clonotype has only a few counts. The chain couples TRBV12-3 or TRBV12-4 to TRBJ1-1; D gene uncertain. The CDR3 has 13 amino acids. Trimming removed 2 bases from V and 8 bases from J, with 12 bases in between. The DNA of the CDR3 is TGTGCCAGCAGTTTAAGTGTTTATTCCGAAGCTTTCTTT. It translates to CASSLSVYSEAFF.

This clonotype turned up a few times. The chain links TRBV28 to TRBJ2-1; 8 bases fit TRBD2. Trimming cost V 6 bases and J 5 bases; bases outside gene matches: 12. CDR3 length equals 16 residues. Germline CDR1 reads MDHEN; CDR2 reads SYDVKM. The CDR3 DNA reads TGTGCCAGCAGACTCGGGAGGGCATACAGGGACAATGAGCAGTTCTTC. Translated: CASRLGRAYRDNEQFF.

This clonotype was found a few times. The chain couples TRBV18 to TRBJ2-1; 7 bases map to TRBD2. Trimming took 4 bases from V and 2 from J; bases not matched to a gene: 5. CDR3 length: 15 amino acids. Per the germline V gene, CDR1 is KGHSH and CDR2 is LQKENI. This chain's CDR3 is CASSLQRGAYNEQFF. Here the CDR3 DNA reads TGTGCCAGCTCACTTCAGCGGGGAGCCTACAATGAGCAGTTCTTC. Filled out from reference TRBV18 and TRBJ2-1, the complete variable domain reads NAGVMQNPRHLVRRRGQEARLRCSPMKGHSHVYWYRQLPEEGLKFMVYLQKENIIDESGMPKERFSAEFPKEGPSILRIQQVVRGDSAAYFCASSLQRGAYNEQFFGPGTRLTVL.

This clonotype was recorded a few times. The J gene is TRBJ2-3, the V gene TRBV10-3; 7 bases map to TRBD1. Losses at the gene ends were 3 bases for V and 5 bases for J; bases not matched to a gene: 5. Per germline, CDR1 ENHRY and CDR2 SYGVKD. The CDR3 runs to 14 residues. This CDR3 reads CAISEGTARDTQYF. For the CDR3, the DNA is TGTGCCATCAGTGAAGGGACAGCTAGAGATACGCAGTATTTT.